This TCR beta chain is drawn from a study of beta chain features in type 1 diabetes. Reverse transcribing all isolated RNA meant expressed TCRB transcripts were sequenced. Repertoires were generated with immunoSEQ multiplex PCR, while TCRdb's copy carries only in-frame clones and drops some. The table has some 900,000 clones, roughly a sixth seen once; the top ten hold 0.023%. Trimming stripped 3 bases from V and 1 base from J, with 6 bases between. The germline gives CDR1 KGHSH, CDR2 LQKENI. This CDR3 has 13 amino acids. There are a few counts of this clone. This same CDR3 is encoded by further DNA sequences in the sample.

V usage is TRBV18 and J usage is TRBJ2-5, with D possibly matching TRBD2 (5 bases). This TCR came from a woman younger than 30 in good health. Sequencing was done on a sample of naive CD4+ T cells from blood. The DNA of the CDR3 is TGTGCCAGCTCACCGGGAGTCCAAGAGACCCAGTACTTC. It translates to CASSPGVQETQYF.